This section outlines one T cell receptor (beta chain) sequence together with its context. TCRdb's copy holds only in-frame clones and misses some; the assay was immunoSEQ multiplex PCR. The sample lists roughly 200,000 clones, 86% seen once, with roughly 2.9% in the top ten. The source of the sample is a study of blood T cell repertoires in COVID-19. The wider study: Samples came from the United States, Italy and Spain, spanning acute and convalescent COVID-19. PBMCs, B-cell-depleted T cells, or T cells were the source of the cDNA or gDNA that made up the material.

The V end was cut by 1 base, the J end by 4 bases, with 10 bases between. From germline, CDR1 is LNHDA and CDR2 SQIVND (reference sequence). This CDR3 contains 14 residues. The genes are TRBV19 and TRBJ1-1; a possible D gene is TRBD1 (5 bases). The sample consisted of peripheral blood. This clonotype was obtained from a woman in her 30s with active or convalescent COVID-19. This chain's CDR3 is CASSIVGGGTEAFF. The CDR3 coding sequence is TGTGCCAGTAGTATAGTGGGGGGTGGCACTGAAGCTTTCTTT.